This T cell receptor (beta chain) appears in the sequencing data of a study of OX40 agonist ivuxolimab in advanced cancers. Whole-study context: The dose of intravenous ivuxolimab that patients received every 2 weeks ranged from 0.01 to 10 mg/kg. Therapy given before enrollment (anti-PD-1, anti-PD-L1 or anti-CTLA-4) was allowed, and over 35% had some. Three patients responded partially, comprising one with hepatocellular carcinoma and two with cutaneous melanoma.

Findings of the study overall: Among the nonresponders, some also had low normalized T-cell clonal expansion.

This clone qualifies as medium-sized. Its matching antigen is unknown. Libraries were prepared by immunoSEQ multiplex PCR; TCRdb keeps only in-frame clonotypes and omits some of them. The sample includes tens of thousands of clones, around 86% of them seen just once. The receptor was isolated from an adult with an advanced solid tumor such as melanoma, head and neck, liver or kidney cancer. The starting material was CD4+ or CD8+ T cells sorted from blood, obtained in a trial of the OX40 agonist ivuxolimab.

CDR3 sequence (DNA): TGCGCCAGCAGCTCGGGCGTAGGGAATGGCGAGCAGTACTTC. This encodes CASSSGVGNGEQYF. The V call is TRBV5-1, the J call TRBJ2-7; D gene uncertain. The V gene lost 3 bases and the J gene lost 6 bases, with 16 bases spanning the gap. The CDR3 loop spans 14 amino acids. Germline V gene lookup returns CDR1 SGHRS and CDR2 YFSETQ.